This TCR beta chain was documented in a study of T cell changes during pregnancy in multiple sclerosis. Assay used: immunoSEQ multiplex PCR; TCRdb lists only in-frame clones, some missing. The sample lists approximately 50,000 clones, 92% occurring once. This clonotype was obtained from a female donor with multiple sclerosis, enrolled in a pregnancy study. The input for sequencing was CD4+ T cells from peripheral blood mononuclear cells, taken after pregnancy.

CDR3 coding DNA: TGCGCCAGCAGCTTCTCCGATGGGGGCGATGGCTACACCTTC. Translated, it gives CASSFSDGGDGYTF. This chain joins TRBV5-1 and TRBJ1-2, with D perhaps TRBD1 (6 bases). The CDR3 contains 14 residues. Germline values: CDR1 SGHRS, CDR2 YFSETQ. Trimming took 2 bases from V and 6 from J, leaving 14 bases between them.